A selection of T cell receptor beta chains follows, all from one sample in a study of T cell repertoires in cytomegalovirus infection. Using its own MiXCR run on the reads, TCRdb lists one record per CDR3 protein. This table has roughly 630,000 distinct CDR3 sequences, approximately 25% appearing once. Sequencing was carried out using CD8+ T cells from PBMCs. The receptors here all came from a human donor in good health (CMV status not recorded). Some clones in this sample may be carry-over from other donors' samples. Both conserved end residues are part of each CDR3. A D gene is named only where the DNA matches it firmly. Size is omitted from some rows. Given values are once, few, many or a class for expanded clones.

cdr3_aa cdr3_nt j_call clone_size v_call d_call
CASSFSDIDSGNTIYF TGCGCCAGCAGCTTTTCGGACATCGACTCTGGAAACACCATATATTTT TRBJ1-3 - TRBV4-3 -
CATSDPHRDFGHEQYF TGTGCCACCAGTGATCCGCACAGGGATTTCGGCCACGAGCAGTACTTC TRBJ2-7 - TRBV24-1 -
CSARDREREDTGELFF TGCAGTGCTAGAGACAGGGAGAGGGAGGACACCGGGGAGCTGTTTTTT TRBJ2-2 few TRBV20-1 -
CSFWGSSTDTQYF TGCAGCTTCTGGGGGAGCTCCACAGATACGCAGTATTTT TRBJ2-3 - TRBV29-1 -
CASTGVDEQFF TGTGCCAGCACGGGGGTCGATGAGCAGTTCTTC TRBJ2-1 few TRBV12-3/TRBV12-4 -
CASHVEGSKAEAFF TGTGCCAGCCATGTGGAGGGGAGTAAGGCTGAAGCTTTCTTT TRBJ1-1 - TRBV7-6 -
CATSDRDSYEQFF TGTGCCACCAGTGATCGGGACAGCTATGAGCAGTTCTTC TRBJ2-1 - TRBV24-1 TRBD1
CASSRTGEGEKLFF TGTGCCAGCAGTCGGACAGGGGAGGGAGAAAAACTGTTTTTT TRBJ1-4 many TRBV12-3/TRBV12-4 TRBD1
CSARVTEELYGYTF TGCAGTGCTAGAGTAACAGAAGAATTATATGGCTACACCTTC TRBJ1-2 few TRBV20-1 -
CASSLLRGAQETQYF TGCGCCAGCAGCCTGCTTCGGGGGGCCCAAGAGACCCAGTACTTC TRBJ2-5 - TRBV5-1 -
CSAIESRTGAYEQYF TGCAGTGCTATAGAGAGTAGGACAGGGGCCTACGAGCAGTACTTC TRBJ2-7 - TRBV20-1 TRBD1
CASGPGDSPNTGELFF TGTGCTAGTGGCCCTGGGGACAGCCCGAACACCGGGGAGCTGTTTTTT TRBJ2-2 many TRBV12-5 TRBD1
CASESGGATGELFF TGTGCCAGCGAGAGCGGGGGGGCAACCGGGGAGCTGTTTTTT TRBJ2-2 few TRBV7-9 TRBD2
CASSLGYRESEQFF TGTGCCAGCAGCTTAGGGTACAGGGAGAGTGAGCAGTTCTTC TRBJ2-1 many TRBV7-8 -
CSVMGLRQGLIYGYTF TGCAGCGTGATGGGCCTCAGACAGGGGCTCATCTATGGCTACACCTTC TRBJ1-2 - TRBV29-1 TRBD1
CASSLGRTVMNTEAFF TGTGCCAGCAGCTTAGGGAGGACAGTAATGAACACTGAAGCTTTCTTT TRBJ1-1 many TRBV7-2 -
CASSRRQGRNEQFF TGTGCCAGCAGCCGCCGACAGGGTCGGAATGAGCAGTTCTTC TRBJ2-1 few TRBV7-9 TRBD1
CATIRNTGELFF TGTGCCACCATCAGAAACACCGGGGAGCTGTTTTTT TRBJ2-2 many TRBV15 -
CATRFAGELFF TGTGCCACCCGGTTCGCCGGGGAGCTGTTTTTT TRBJ2-2 - TRBV27 -
CSVEDGDRAAYEQYF TGCAGCGTTGAAGACGGAGACAGGGCGGCCTACGAGCAGTACTTC TRBJ2-7 few TRBV29-1 TRBD1
CASSAHSGGGEYTGELFF TGTGCCAGCAGCGCCCATAGCGGGGGGGGCGAATACACCGGGGAGCTGTTTTTT TRBJ2-2 many TRBV7-8 TRBD2
CASSSPIGRGGNEQFF TGTGCCAGCAGTTCCCCTATCGGGAGGGGGGGCAATGAGCAGTTCTTC TRBJ2-1 many TRBV28 TRBD2
CASSPLGAGANQPQHF TGCGCCAGCAGCCCTTTGGGGGCTGGGGCGAATCAGCCCCAGCATTTT TRBJ1-5 few TRBV4-1 -
CASSYSKSSGGAFTLRFSYNEQFF TGTGCCAGCAGTTACTCGAAATCCAGCGGGGGGGCTTTTACCCTTCGATTCTCCTACAATGAGCAGTTCTTC TRBJ2-1 few TRBV6-2/TRBV6-3 TRBD2
CASSLDALGIEQFF TGTGCCAGCAGCTTAGACGCCCTTGGCATTGAGCAGTTCTTC TRBJ2-1 few TRBV7-8 -
CASSEAVREHPYNEQFF TGTGCCAGCAGTGAAGCGGTAAGGGAACACCCCTACAATGAGCAGTTCTTC TRBJ2-1 many TRBV6-1 -
CSALQGSTEAFF TGCAGTGCTTTACAGGGTAGCACTGAAGCTTTCTTT TRBJ1-1 - TRBV20-1 -
CASTAGSYEQFF TGTGCCAGCACCGCAGGCAGCTATGAGCAGTTCTTC TRBJ2-1 many TRBV6-2/TRBV6-3 -
CASSQDVTVVAGELFF TGCGCCAGCAGCCAAGATGTGACAGTGGTAGCCGGGGAGCTGTTTTTT TRBJ2-2 few TRBV4-3 -
CSARDPIRLREYNEQFF TGCAGTGCTAGAGATCCGATAAGACTGAGGGAGTACAATGAGCAGTTCTTC TRBJ2-1 - TRBV20-1 -
CASSGAGPGYTGELFF TGTGCCAGCAGCGGCGCCGGACCCGGGTACACCGGGGAGCTGTTTTTT TRBJ2-2 - TRBV5-4 -
CASSPKGSGGLNTGELFF TGTGCCAGCAGCCCAAAGGGTAGCGGGGGGCTGAACACCGGGGAGCTGTTTTTT TRBJ2-2 few TRBV7-3 TRBD2
CASSPPGQGGSDTQYF TGTGCCAGCAGCCCCCCCGGACAGGGGGGTTCAGATACGCAGTATTTT TRBJ2-3 many TRBV7-6 TRBD1
CSGEDSFEETQYF TGCAGCGGTGAAGACAGTTTCGAAGAGACCCAGTACTTC TRBJ2-5 - TRBV29-1 -
CASSRGGPGKTEAFF TGTGCCAGCAGTCGGGGGGGCCCCGGGAAAACTGAAGCTTTCTTT TRBJ1-1 few TRBV27 -
CASSLNGRELFF TGTGCCAGCAGTTTAAACGGGAGAGAACTGTTTTTT TRBJ1-4 many TRBV12-3/TRBV12-4 -
CASSFSLQETQYF TGTGCCAGCAGTTTCTCTCTACAAGAGACCCAGTACTTC TRBJ2-5 - TRBV12-3/TRBV12-4 -
CASSSGTSFYEQYF TGTGCCAGCAGTTCCGGGACCAGCTTCTACGAGCAGTACTTC TRBJ2-7 many TRBV12-3/TRBV12-4 -
CASSTVAGGPPDTQYF TGTGCCAGCAGCACAGTAGCGGGGGGGCCCCCAGATACGCAGTATTTT TRBJ2-3 few TRBV6-5 TRBD2